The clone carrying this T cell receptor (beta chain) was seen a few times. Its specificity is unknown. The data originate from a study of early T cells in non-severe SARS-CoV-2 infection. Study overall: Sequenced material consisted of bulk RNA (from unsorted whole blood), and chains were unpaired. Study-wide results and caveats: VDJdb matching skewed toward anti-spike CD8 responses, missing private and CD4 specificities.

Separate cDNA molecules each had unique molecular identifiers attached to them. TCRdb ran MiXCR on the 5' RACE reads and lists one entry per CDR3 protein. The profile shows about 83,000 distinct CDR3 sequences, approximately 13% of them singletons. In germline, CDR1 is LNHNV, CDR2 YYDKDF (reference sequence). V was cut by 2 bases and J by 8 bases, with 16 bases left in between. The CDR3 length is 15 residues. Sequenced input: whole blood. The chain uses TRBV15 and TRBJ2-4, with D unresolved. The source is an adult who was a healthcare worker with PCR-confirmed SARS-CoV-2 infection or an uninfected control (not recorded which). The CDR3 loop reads CATSRSGLYLDIQYF. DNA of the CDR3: TGTGCCACCAGCAGATCCGGCCTATATCTAGACATTCAGTACTTC.